The 24 T cell receptor beta chains presented below share a single source sample, sequenced in a study of shared clonotypes between healthy human individuals. The method was immunoSEQ multiplex PCR; TCRdb's version includes in-frame clones alone and lacks a portion of them. Of 2 million to 2.5 million clones in the sample, approximately 93% were seen once. Sequenced material: naive CD4+ T cells from PBMCs. The sample's subset: CD45RA+ positively selected. All receptors come from a man between 18 and 35 years old in good health. Some clones in this sample may be carry-over from other donors' samples.

This chain links TRBV7-3 with TRBJ2-7; D is unclear. Trimming removed 5 bases from V and 7 bases from J, with 9 bases in between. CDR1 and CDR2 from the germline V gene are SGHTA and FQGTGA. CDR3 length equals 11 residues. The CDR3 region has the DNA TGTGCCAGCAGCCCTGGTGGGGAGCAGTACTTC. As protein: CASSPGGEQYF.

The J gene is TRBJ1-5, the V gene TRBV28, with unresolved D. The CDR3 runs 14 residues. In germline, CDR1 is MDHEN, CDR2 SYDVKM. Trimming shortened V by 3 bases and J by 6 bases, and 12 bases separated the two germline ends. The CDR3 bases are TGTGCCAGCAGTTTGGGCATAGGGTCTCAGCCCCAGCATTTT. As protein: CASSLGIGSQPQHF. Full variable domain (rest looked up from reference TRBV28 and TRBJ1-5): DVKVTQSSRYLVKRTGEKVFLECVQDMDHENMFWYRQDPGLGLRLIYFSYDVKMKEKGDIPEGYSVSREKKERFSLILESASTNQTSMYLCASSLGIGSQPQHFGDGTRLSIL.

The rearrangement links TRBV5-4 to TRBJ2-5; possibly TRBD2 for D (6 bases). The CDR3 contains 15 residues. With 4 bases removed from V and 6 bases from J, the gap between germline ends came to 19 bases. Germline V gives CDR1 SGHNT, CDR2 YYREEE (reference sequence). The CDR3 spells CASSPRWDLGQTQYF. CDR3 bases: TGTGCCAGCAGCCCCCGATGGGACTTGGGGCAGACCCAGTACTTC.

V and J are TRBV5-6 and TRBJ2-3; D might be TRBD2 (6 bases). Germline V gene data show CDR1 as SGHDT and CDR2 as YYEEEE. Trimming pared 0 bases from V and 5 bases from J, leaving 13 bases between. This CDR3 is built from 15 residues. CDR3 residues: CASSLVAGRGDTQYF. In DNA form, the CDR3 reads TGTGCCAGCAGCTTGGTTGCGGGGCGGGGAGATACGCAGTATTTT.

With regard to this clone: The identical CDR3 is also encoded by other nucleotide sequences in the sample. The chain links TRBV18 to TRBJ2-2; 15 nucleotides agree with TRBD2. The CDR3 totals 16 residues. V lost 3 bases to trimming and J lost 5 bases; unmatched junction nucleotides: 1. Germline CDR1 is KGHSH and CDR2 is LQKENI. The CDR3 here is CASSPGLAGGTGELFF. DNA of the CDR3: TGTGCCAGCTCACCGGGACTAGCGGGAGGAACCGGGGAGCTGTTTTTT. Full variable domain (rest looked up from reference TRBV18 and TRBJ2-2): NAGVMQNPRHLVRRRGQEARLRCSPMKGHSHVYWYRQLPEEGLKFMVYLQKENIIDESGMPKERFSAEFPKEGPSILRIQQVVRGDSAAYFCASSPGLAGGTGELFFGEGSRLTVL.

The rearrangement joins TRBV6-1 to TRBJ2-7, with D possibly called TRBD1 or TRBD2 (6 bases each). The V gene lost 2 bases and the J gene lost 5 bases, with 25 bases spanning the gap. Germline CDR1 and CDR2: MNHNS and SASEGT. The CDR3 loop spans 18 amino acids. The DNA for the CDR3 is TGTGCCAGCAGTGAATTGAAGGGTTTGAGGGGGGAACGGAACGAGCAGTACTTC. Translated, it gives CASSELKGLRGERNEQYF.

In DNA form, the CDR3 reads TGTGCCTGGAGTAGACAGGGGCTATTCACAGATACGCAGTATTTT. Its translation is CAWSRQGLFTDTQYF. The rearrangement links TRBV30 to TRBJ2-3; TRBD1 aligns across 8 bases. CDR1 and CDR2 from the germline V gene are GTSNPN and SVGIG (reference sequence). The CDR3 has 15 amino acids. V was clipped by 2 bases and J by 2 bases; unmatched bases: 6.

V is TRBV19 and J is TRBJ2-3; D may correspond to TRBD1 or TRBD2 (5 bases each). The germline V and J ends were trimmed by 2 bases and 3 bases, with 12 bases remaining between them. The CDR3 has 15 amino acids. CDR1 LNHDA and CDR2 SQIVND come from the germline V gene (reference sequence). CDR3 bases: TGTGCCAGTAGTATATTGGGGCGGAGGACAGATACGCAGTATTTT. This translates into CASSILGRRTDTQYF.

The rearrangement joins TRBV12-5 to TRBJ1-2, with D uncertain. Germline-derived CDR1 and CDR2 are LGHNT and FRNRAP. The CDR3 totals 12 residues. Trimming cost V 6 bases and J 3 bases, with 8 bases left between them. The chain's CDR3 is CASGLYDYGYTF. The CDR3 DNA is TGTGCTAGTGGGCTTTATGACTATGGCTACACCTTC.

The J gene is TRBJ2-4, the V gene TRBV4-1, with D perhaps TRBD2 (6 bases). Germline values: CDR1 MGHRA, CDR2 YSYEKL. This CDR3 has 12 residues. The V end lost 2 bases, the J end lost 15 bases, and 14 bases lay between the germline ends. CDR3: CASSQPGGGWYF. CDR3 in DNA: TGCGCCAGCAGCCAACCCGGGGGAGGCTGGTACTTC.

The rearrangement joins TRBV7-6 to TRBJ2-2; 14 positions agree with TRBD2. This CDR3 is 16 amino acids long. Germline V gives CDR1 SGHVS, CDR2 FNYEAQ. With V trimmed by 3 bases and J by 8 bases, 5 bases remained unmatched. CDR3 loop: CASSLTSGRAKGELFF. DNA of the CDR3: TGTGCCAGCAGCTTGACTAGCGGGAGGGCCAAGGGGGAGCTGTTTTTT.

V usage is TRBV7-2 and J usage is TRBJ2-1; D is unresolved. The CDR3 spans 13 residues. The germline gives CDR1 SGHTA, CDR2 FQGNSA. V lost 4 bases and J lost 5, with 9 bases in between. This chain's CDR3 is CASSYSLDNEQFF. The CDR3 coding sequence is TGTGCCAGCAGCTACTCACTCGACAATGAGCAGTTCTTC.

V and J are TRBV11-3 and TRBJ2-3, with a tentative D call TRBD2 (5 bases). Trimming cost V 5 bases and J 4 bases, with 10 bases left between them. The CDR3 runs 13 residues. Looked up from germline, CDR1 is SGHNT and CDR2 is YENEEA. The CDR3 DNA is TGTGCCAGCAGCGGGGAGAGGGCAGATACGCAGTATTTT. Its protein product is CASSGERADTQYF.

CDR3 DNA sequence: TGTGCCAGCTCACCACCGGTGGGGGGAGGGGCCTACAATGAGCAGTTCTTC. Translated, it gives CASSPPVGGGAYNEQFF. The chain combines TRBV18 with TRBJ2-1, with TRBD2 matching over 7 bases. The CDR3 has 17 residues. Germline V CDR1 and CDR2: KGHSH, LQKENI. Unmatched junction bases numbered 7, after V lost 0 bases and J lost 2 bases.

The chain recombines TRBV5-1 with TRBJ2-5, with 7 nucleotides matching TRBD1. CDR3 length: 14 amino acids. J lost 5 bases, V lost 2 bases, and 6 bases had no gene match. CDR1 is SGHRS and CDR2 is YFSETQ in the germline V gene. CDR3 in amino acids: CASSFSTGTETQYF. In nucleotides, the CDR3 is TGCGCCAGCAGCTTTTCGACAGGGACGGAGACCCAGTACTTC.

V and J are TRBV10-3 and TRBJ2-1; D gene unclear. CDR3 length: 17 amino acids. CDR1 ENHRY and CDR2 SYGVKD come from the germline V gene. The germline V and J ends were trimmed by 0 bases and 0 bases, with 12 bases remaining between them. The CDR3 is CAISESTGGSSYNEQFF. The CDR3 DNA sequence: TGTGCCATCAGTGAGTCTACGGGCGGTAGCTCCTACAATGAGCAGTTCTTC.

The chain uses TRBV7-9 and TRBJ2-1; D may be TRBD2 (5 bases). Trimming shortened V by 2 bases and J by 8 bases, and 10 bases separated the two germline ends. Germline V gene lookup returns CDR1 SEHNR and CDR2 FQNEAQ (reference sequence). The CDR3 covers 13 residues. The CDR3: CASSLRSGDEQFF. The CDR3 nucleotides read TGTGCCAGCAGCTTAAGAAGCGGCGATGAGCAGTTCTTC.

The CDR3 spells CASSDPGARTGELFF. In DNA, the CDR3 is TGTGCCAGCTCCGACCCGGGAGCGAGAACCGGGGAGCTGTTTTTT. The chain carries TRBV2 and TRBJ2-2; a weak D match, TRBD2 (6 bases). Trimming took off 8 bases at V and 5 bases at J, with 18 bases between the two ends. The V gene's germline CDR1 is SNHLY and CDR2 FYNNEI. The CDR3 is made up of 15 amino acids.

This clone was recorded once. The chain employs TRBV5-1 and TRBJ2-7; no clear D gene. Deletions cut 2 bases from V and 4 bases from J, with 13 bases between. Germline CDR1 SGHRS, CDR2 YFSETQ. The CDR3 runs 14 residues. The CDR3 protein is CASSFVTPSYEQYF. CDR3 coding DNA: TGCGCCAGCAGCTTTGTAACACCTTCGTACGAGCAGTACTTC. The whole variable domain, remainder taken from reference TRBV5-1 and TRBJ2-7, is KAGVTQTPRYLIKTRGQQVTLSCSPISGHRSVSWYQQTPGQGLQFLFEYFSETQRNKGNFPGRFSGRQFSNSRSEMNVSTLELGDSALYLCASSFVTPSYEQYFGPGTRLTVT.

For this clone: This sample also contains other DNA sequences that code for the same CDR3. J is TRBJ1-1 and V is TRBV5-6, with D perhaps TRBD1 (5 bases). The CDR3 length is 13 residues. V was clipped by 2 bases and J by 0 bases, with 5 bases between them. The germline CDR1 and CDR2 sequences are SGHDT and YYEEEE. This chain's CDR3 is CASSFRVNTEAFF. The CDR3 DNA follows: TGTGCCAGCAGCTTCAGGGTGAACACTGAAGCTTTCTTT.

This chain joins TRBV20-1 and TRBJ2-7; no firm D call. Germline CDR1 reads DFQATT; CDR2 reads SNEGSKA (reference sequence). This CDR3 comprises 11 residues. For the CDR3, the DNA is TGCAGCCTGATCCTTTCCTACGAGCAGTACTTC. Protein product: CSLILSYEQYF.

V gene TRBV10-1 combines with J gene TRBJ2-1; the D gene is possibly TRBD2 (5 bases). Per germline, CDR1 WNHNN and CDR2 SYGVQD (reference sequence). The germline V and J ends were trimmed by 6 bases and 1 base, with 13 bases remaining between them. The CDR3 loop spans 15 amino acids. The CDR3 DNA reads TGCGCCAGCAGCGAACCGGGAAAATCCTACAATGAGCAGTTCTTC. Its translation: CASSEPGKSYNEQFF.

The chain carries TRBV28 and TRBJ2-7; D uncertain. Germline lookup yields CDR1 MDHEN and CDR2 SYDVKM. The CDR3 is made up of 14 amino acids. V gave up 7 bases and J gave up 2 bases, with 15 bases separating them. Here the CDR3 reads CASKPQAPPYEQYF. As DNA, the CDR3 is TGTGCCAGCAAACCCCAGGCGCCTCCCTACGAGCAGTACTTC. The whole variable domain, remainder taken from reference TRBV28 and TRBJ2-7, is DVKVTQSSRYLVKRTGEKVFLECVQDMDHENMFWYRQDPGLGLRLIYFSYDVKMKEKGDIPEGYSVSREKKERFSLILESASTNQTSMYLCASKPQAPPYEQYFGPGTRLTVT.

This chain uses TRBV11-2 with TRBJ2-3; D unclear. CDR1 SGHAT and CDR2 FQNNGV come from the germline V gene. Trimming removed 5 bases at V and 4 bases at J, with 10 bases between. The CDR3 is made up of 13 amino acids. This CDR3 is CASSEDRADTQYF. The CDR3 nucleotides are TGTGCCAGCAGCGAGGACCGGGCAGATACGCAGTATTTT.